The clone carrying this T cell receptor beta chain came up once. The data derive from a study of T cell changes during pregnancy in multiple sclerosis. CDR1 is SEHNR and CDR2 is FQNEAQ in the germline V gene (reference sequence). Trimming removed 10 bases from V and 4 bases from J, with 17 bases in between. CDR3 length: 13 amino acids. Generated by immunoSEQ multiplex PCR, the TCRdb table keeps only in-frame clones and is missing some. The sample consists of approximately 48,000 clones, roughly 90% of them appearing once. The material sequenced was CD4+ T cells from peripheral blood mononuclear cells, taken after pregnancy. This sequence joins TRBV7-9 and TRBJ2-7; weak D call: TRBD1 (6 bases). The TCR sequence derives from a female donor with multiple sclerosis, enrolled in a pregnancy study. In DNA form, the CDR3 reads TGTGCCATCCAGGCAGGGGCGCGGTACGAGCAGTACTTC. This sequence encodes CAIQAGARYEQYF.